This entry describes one TCR beta chain. This clone was seen only a few times. It has no known antigen specificity. Per-nucleotide qualities are absent, and no much larger clonotype sits a single base away. Receptor libraries were prepared by the immunoSEQ multiplex PCR assay. For the multiplex PCR, a mixture combining 60 forward primers for TCR Vbeta segments and 13 reverse primers for TCR Jbeta segments was used. A multiplex PCR assay on genomic DNA amplified the CDR3 region of rearranged TCR beta genes. The amplified TCR beta libraries were sequenced on the Illumina HiSeq System as 87-base-pair reads. Turning to the authors' computational methods: A later analysis counted about 80 million unique TCR beta chains across the 690 or so repertoires, and roughly 9.9 million of these chains were shared by at least two donors. To remove PCR and sequencing errors, raw reads were error-corrected and collapsed into unique sequences using a nearest-neighbor algorithm that merged closely related sequences. Alignment of CDR3 sequences to IMGT reference sequences was used to assign V, D and J gene segments. For a sequence to be retained, a match of at least six nucleotides was required to both a V gene segment and a J gene segment. A rearrangement counted as productive if the CDR3 had no stop codons and remained in frame with V and J, and every other rearrangement counted as non-productive. CDR3 was defined by IMGT convention, running from the second conserved V-encoded cysteine to the conserved J-encoded phenylalanine. The earlier analysis of about 610 of the donors excluded sequences that lacked an unambiguous match to a single V gene segment. An earlier analysis of a few hundred of the donors classified V segments as functional when productive rearrangements were above 56.7% and as segregating when the standard deviation between donors was above 5%. A statistical classification framework was built for diagnosing cytomegalovirus status from the catalog of TCR beta chain sequences. V and J gene assignment, in a later analysis, came from comparing TCR nucleotide sequences with IMGT/GENE-DB human TR gene sequences. Using the TCRdist pipeline, a later analysis assigned CDR3 sequences along with most-parsimonious VDJ recombination scenarios. In a later analysis, every TCR beta chain was defined by the combination of its CDR3 amino acid sequence and its V-gene family, and reads without a unique V-gene family were dropped. A later analysis removed 500 to 600 highly shared, low-generation-probability nucleotide sequences to deal with suspected cross-contamination and a sequencing artifact. For each public chain, a later analysis derived a clonal expansion index from normalized ranks of inferred template counts within each repertoire. In a later analysis, generation probabilities were computed with a VDJ recombination model fitted to out-of-frame rearrangements, and the resulting probabilities were checked against IGoR. In a later analysis, hypergeometric tests were used to score TCR-TCR, TCR-HLA and TCR-CMV co-occurrence, with a repertoire-size bias correction applied to TCR pairs. False discovery rates were estimated in a later analysis by permuting HLA or CMV assignments 20 times. In a later analysis, co-occurring TCRs were grouped using DBSCAN, with TCRdist sequence similarity added in when clustering inside HLA-allele-positive subsets. Repertoires with fewer than 30,000 or more than 120,000 public chains, plus five repertoires with anomalous nucleotide sharing, were excluded from co-occurrence clustering. TCRdb retrieved this table from immuneACCESS and kept in-frame rearrangements only. Not all clones are present; in checked studies, unresolved V genes account for under half, and no reason is known for the remainder. V, J and clone size reflect that table, while D and trimming were determined from the DNA. The sample table shows 100,000 to 150,000 clones, and approximately 70% are seen once. The ten largest make up about 4.3% of the sample.

The cohort comprised hundreds of healthy bone marrow donors. Cohort members were all nominally healthy when sampled, although unrecorded immune exposures were likely present. The donor was CMV seropositive and belonged to the group of about 290 seropositive cohort members. A peripheral blood sample was provided by each donor, and peripheral blood mononuclear cells were used for TCR beta sequencing. Genomic DNA was extracted from the blood cell samples with the Qiagen DNeasy Blood Extraction Kit. The CDR3 starts with the cysteine, ends with the phenylalanine, and has 12 residues. The kept DNA is CDR3 alone, 36 bases in frame from the first base. V lost 6 bases and J lost 2 bases; the stretch between them is 6 bases long. CDR1 and CDR2 were assigned from the germline V gene as MNHEY and SVGAGI. This entry is derived from a study of cytomegalovirus exposure and HLA in healthy donors (dated by TCRdb to 2017 to 2019). With respect to the entire study: An earlier analysis of roughly 500 of the donors reported approximately 300 Gb of sequence data and approximately 120 million unique TCR beta sequences obtained from 180 million or so T cells. Of the 398 genotyped donors, approximately 80% were placed in the genetic ancestry cluster associated with self-reported Caucasian donors. To predict cytomegalovirus infection status, the study combined high-throughput TCR immunosequencing, statistical association of individual TCRs with disease status, and machine learning. A separate validation cohort of 100 to 150 different subjects was used in addition to the approximately 700-subject first cohort. The number of donors typed differed by locus, with roughly 620-630 for A, B, C, DRB1 and DQB1, more than 500 for DQA1, nearly 610 for DPA1, and roughly 450 for DPB1. Genome-wide SNP genotypes for about three fifths of the roughly 670 donors were used in a later genetic analysis, which treated that subset as a discovery cohort. An early release covering roughly 640 HLA-typed donors comprised approximately 290 gigabases of sequencing data and some 79 million unique TCR sequences. All discovery cohort repertoires had been generated using a single sequencing platform. The study aimed to test whether cataloging public T cell receptors could reveal signatures of past pathogen exposure. Across 300 to 500 genotyped donors of the cohort, an average of approximately 240,000 unique TCR beta nucleotide sequences per donor were sequenced, and roughly 18% of those sequences were non-productive. HLA typing covered class I and class II loci at four-digit resolution. In a later analysis, previously published TCR beta repertoires from 666 donors were re-analyzed and high-resolution HLA genotyping was added so that TCR occurrence patterns could be studied. Rather than drawing on any new phenotypic data, the later analysis identified candidate immune exposures from TCR beta sequences and the way those sequences occurred across donors. The T cell repertoires of several hundred subjects were profiled by immunosequencing and related to cytomegalovirus serostatus. An earlier analysis of fewer than 750 of the donors used high-throughput TCR beta sequencing to judge whether each TCR beta V gene segment behaved as functional or pseudogenic. Donor age, sex, ethnicity and CMV serostatus were compiled together with the repertoire data. Because of strong linkage in the cohort, four to six DR-DQ haplotypes were treated as single units for association and clustering. General conclusions and limits of the study: At a false discovery rate of 0.05, a later analysis linked about 16,000 TCR beta sequences to specific HLA alleles. Three of the identified cytomegalovirus-associated TCR beta chains were confirmed in vitro to be specific for cytomegalovirus antigens. Broadly in line with IMGT annotations, most TCR beta V segments showed up in productive rearrangements about 87% or about 30% of the time in an earlier analysis of several hundred of the donors. Most TCR sequences were observed very rarely across donors, whereas some public TCRs were present in many individuals. Because the 87-base-pair reads could not distinguish some IMGT-functional V segments, including TRBV6-2 and TRBV6-3, those segments were excluded. The sequencing pipeline was judged likely to have produced a cluster of highly shared sequence variants as a technical artifact. A later genetic analysis associated a missense DCLRE1C variant with V-gene and J-gene trimming of TCR beta chains, and an independent cohort replicated the association. The study gave a list of about 170 TCR beta chains associated with cytomegalovirus. Several of the top co-occurrence clusters appeared to be linked to parvovirus B19, influenza, CMV and Epstein-Barr virus, according to a later analysis. Because HLA typing was missing for some donors at each locus, association tests included only the typed subset. About 17 rarely observed V segments, including chromosome 9 orphons, were excluded from the earlier analysis of some 590 of the donors because counts were too low. Compared with the approximately 670-donor mean, donors in an Asian-associated ancestry cluster had fewer N-insertions in productive TCRs, according to a later genetic analysis. Linkage disequilibrium might explain the correlated functional status among segregating V segments, but an unknown experimental factor could not be excluded. Only TCR beta chains were sequenced in this cohort, and the absence of alpha or paired-chain data limited detectable features. When HLA alleles, especially DR and DQ, strongly co-occurred, attributing TCR associations to individual alleles was difficult. In both the original and validation cohorts, the classifier was reported to diagnose cytomegalovirus status with high specificity and sensitivity. In a later analysis, HLA-associated TCR beta chains showed more clonal expansion and lower generation probabilities than non-associated chains that were equally common. A later analysis found that TCR association rates varied across HLA loci, with DRB1 alleles showing the most associated TCRs and HLA-C alleles the fewest. Roughly uniform sequencing depth across donors was assumed in presence/absence analyses, although this assumption may not hold. It was suggested by the authors that the approach could potentially be generalized to other disease states and immunological phenotypes. A further reported finding was that TCR beta sequences accurately predicted the HLA-A and HLA-B alleles for most subjects in the first cohort. Most CMV-associated TCR beta chains appeared to be HLA-restricted in a later analysis, and the HLA associations seemed to be driven largely by CMV exposure. The only immune exposure information available for the cohort was CMV serostatus.

The clonotype was recovered from a man between 60 and 75 years old in good health and CMV-seropositive. The rearranged segments are TRBV6-5 and TRBJ2-3, with no D gene named confidently. Sequenced material: PBMCs. CDR3 loop: CASRETTDTQYF. The DNA sequence reads TGTGCCAGCAGGGAGACCACAGATACGCAGTATTTT.